The present entry profiles one T cell receptor (beta chain) with its context. Its antigen is unknown. TCRbeta libraries were built with three rounds of nested PCR, modified from ARM-PCR. TCRdb independently ran MiXCR on the multiplex PCR reads; one entry per CDR3 protein. The sample consists of approximately 75,000 distinct CDR3 sequences, under 80% of them appearing once. RNA was extracted from bulk tissue without any cell sorting. The source of the sample is a study of tumor and adjacent non-tumor tissue in lung cancer. As for the study in general: Patients comprised about a dozen adenocarcinoma, a couple of squamous cell carcinoma and 1 small cell lung cancer. Aged about 31 to 85 years, patients included nine to eleven men and roughly 5 women with stage I to III disease. Study-level results: Normal lung showed higher cumulative top 100 clone frequency than tumor. Significantly higher TCR diversity was found in tumor than normal lung.

The length of the CDR3 is 15 residues. Germline V CDR1 and CDR2: MDHEN, SYDVKM. The J segment lost 9 bases and the V segment lost 5 bases, leaving 15 bases of the junction unmatched. The origin of this receptor is a woman aged 50 to 60 with non-small cell lung cancer. The sample consisted of lung tumor tissue. The rearrangement uses TRBV28 and TRBJ2-7; 8 bases align to TRBD2. As DNA, the CDR3 is TGTGCCAGCAGTCGTAAGCGGGAGCGGAGCGACATGCAGTACTTC. Translating gives CASSRKRERSDMQYF.